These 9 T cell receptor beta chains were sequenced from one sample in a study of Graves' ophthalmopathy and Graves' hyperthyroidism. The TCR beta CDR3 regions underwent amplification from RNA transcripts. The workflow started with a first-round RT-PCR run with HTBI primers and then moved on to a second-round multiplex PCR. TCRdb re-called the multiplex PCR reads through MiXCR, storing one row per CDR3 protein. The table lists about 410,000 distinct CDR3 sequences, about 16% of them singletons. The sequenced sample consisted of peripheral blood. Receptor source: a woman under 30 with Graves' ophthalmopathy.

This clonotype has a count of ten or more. The CDR3: CASSYSAGTGENQPQHF. CDR3 coding DNA: TGTGCCAGCAGTTACTCAGCCGGGACAGGCGAGAATCAGCCCCAGCATTTT. V is TRBV6-2 or TRBV6-3 and J is TRBJ1-5; 8 bases are a match to TRBD1. The V gene end was trimmed by 0 bases and the J gene end by 4 bases; junction bases not matched to a gene: 8. The CDR3 has 17 residues. Germline CDR1 reads MNHEY; CDR2 reads SVGEGT.

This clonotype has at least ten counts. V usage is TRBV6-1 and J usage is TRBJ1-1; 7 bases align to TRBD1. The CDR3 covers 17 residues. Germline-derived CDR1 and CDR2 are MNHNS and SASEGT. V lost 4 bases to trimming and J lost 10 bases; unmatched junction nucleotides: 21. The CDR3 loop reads CASSAPGRGQVGNRAFF. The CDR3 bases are TGTGCCAGCAGTGCCCCAGGAAGGGGGCAGGTGGGAAATAGAGCTTTCTTT.

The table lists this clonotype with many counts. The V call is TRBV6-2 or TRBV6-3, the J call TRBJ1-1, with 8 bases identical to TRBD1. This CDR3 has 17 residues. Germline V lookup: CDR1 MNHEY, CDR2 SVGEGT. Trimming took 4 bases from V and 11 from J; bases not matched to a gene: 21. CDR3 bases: TGTGCCAGCAGTTCATTCAGGTGGAGACAGGGGCCGCAGGACGCTTTCTTT. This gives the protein CASSSFRWRQGPQDAFF.

The CDR3 coding sequence is TGTGCCAGCAGTGAAAGCCCAGGGGATGGGCCGGGCAACTATGGCTACACCTTC. Residues: CASSESPGDGPGNYGYTF. This chain connects TRBV6-1 to TRBJ1-2; D perhaps matches TRBD1 (6 bases). The V end was cut by 2 bases, the J end by 2 bases, with 21 bases between. The CDR3 length is 18 residues. Per the germline V gene, CDR1 is MNHNS and CDR2 is SASEGT.

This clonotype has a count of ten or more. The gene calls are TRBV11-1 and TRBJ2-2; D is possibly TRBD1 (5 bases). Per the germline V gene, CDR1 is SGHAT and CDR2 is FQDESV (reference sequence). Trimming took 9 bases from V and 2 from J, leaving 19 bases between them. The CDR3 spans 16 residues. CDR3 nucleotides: TGTGCCAGTGAGGCCGGTAGGCAGGGAAACACCGGGGAGCTGTTTTTT. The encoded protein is CASEAGRQGNTGELFF.

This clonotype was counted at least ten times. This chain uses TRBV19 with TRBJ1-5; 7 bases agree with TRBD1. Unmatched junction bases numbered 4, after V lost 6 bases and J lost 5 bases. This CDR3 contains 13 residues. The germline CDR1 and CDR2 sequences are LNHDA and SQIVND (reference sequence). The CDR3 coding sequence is TGTGCCAGTAGAGACAGGGAGCATCAGCCCCAGCATTTT. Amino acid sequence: CASRDREHQPQHF.

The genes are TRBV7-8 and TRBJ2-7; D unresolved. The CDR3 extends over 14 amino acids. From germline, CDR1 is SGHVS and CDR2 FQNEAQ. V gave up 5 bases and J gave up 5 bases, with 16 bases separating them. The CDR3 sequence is CASSRLAGTHEQYF. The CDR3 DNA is TGTGCCAGCAGCCGGCTGGCAGGAACGCACGAGCAGTACTTC. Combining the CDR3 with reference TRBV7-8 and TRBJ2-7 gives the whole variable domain GAGVSQSPRYKVAKRGQDVALRCDPISGHVSLFWYQQALGQGPEFLTYFQNEAQLDKSGLPSDRFFAERPEGSVSTLKIQRTQQEDSAVYLCASSRLAGTHEQYFGPGTRLTVT.

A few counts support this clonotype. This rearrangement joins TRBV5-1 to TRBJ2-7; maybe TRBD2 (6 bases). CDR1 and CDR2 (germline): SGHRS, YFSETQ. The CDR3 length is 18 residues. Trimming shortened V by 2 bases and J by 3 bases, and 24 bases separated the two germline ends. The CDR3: CASSFGDGRERKYYEQYF. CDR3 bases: TGCGCCAGCAGCTTTGGAGACGGCCGGGAGCGGAAATACTACGAGCAGTACTTC.

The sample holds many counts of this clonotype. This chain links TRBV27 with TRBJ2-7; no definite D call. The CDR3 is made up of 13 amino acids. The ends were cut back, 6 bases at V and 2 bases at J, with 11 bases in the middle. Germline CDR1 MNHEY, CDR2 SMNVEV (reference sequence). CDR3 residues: CASSSPGPYEQYF. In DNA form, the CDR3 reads TGTGCCAGCAGCTCCCCAGGTCCCTACGAGCAGTACTTC.